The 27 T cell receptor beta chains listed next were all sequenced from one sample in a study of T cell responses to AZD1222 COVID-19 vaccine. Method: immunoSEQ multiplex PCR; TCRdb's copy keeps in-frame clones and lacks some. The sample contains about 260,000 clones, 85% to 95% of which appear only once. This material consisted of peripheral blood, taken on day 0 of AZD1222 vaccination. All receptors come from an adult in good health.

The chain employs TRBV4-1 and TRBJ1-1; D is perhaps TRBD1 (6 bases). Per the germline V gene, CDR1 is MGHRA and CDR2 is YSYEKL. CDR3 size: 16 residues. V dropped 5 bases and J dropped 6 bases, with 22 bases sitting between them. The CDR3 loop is CASSSRRGGFGAEAFF. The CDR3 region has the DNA TGCGCCAGCAGCTCCCGGAGGGGGGGCTTTGGTGCTGAAGCTTTCTTT.

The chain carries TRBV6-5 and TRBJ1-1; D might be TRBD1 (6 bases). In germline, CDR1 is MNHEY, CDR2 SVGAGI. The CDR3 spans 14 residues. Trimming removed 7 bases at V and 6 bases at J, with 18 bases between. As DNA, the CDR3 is TGTGCCAGCATCTCCGGGACAACGGTGTCTGAAGCTTTCTTT. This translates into CASISGTTVSEAFF.

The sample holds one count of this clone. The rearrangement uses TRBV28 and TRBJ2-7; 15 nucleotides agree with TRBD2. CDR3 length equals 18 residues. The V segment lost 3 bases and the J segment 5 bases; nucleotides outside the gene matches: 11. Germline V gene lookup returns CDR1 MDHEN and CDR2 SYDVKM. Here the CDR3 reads CASSFGLAGGVGLDEQYF. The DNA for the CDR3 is TGTGCCAGCAGTTTTGGACTAGCGGGAGGGGTGGGTTTAGACGAGCAGTACTTC.

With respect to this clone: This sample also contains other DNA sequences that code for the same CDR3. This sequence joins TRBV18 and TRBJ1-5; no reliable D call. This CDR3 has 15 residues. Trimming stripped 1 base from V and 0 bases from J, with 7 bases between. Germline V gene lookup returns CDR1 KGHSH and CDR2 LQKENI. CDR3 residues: CASSPLANSNQPQHF. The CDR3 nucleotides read TGTGCCAGCTCACCACTAGCTAATAGCAATCAGCCCCAGCATTTT.

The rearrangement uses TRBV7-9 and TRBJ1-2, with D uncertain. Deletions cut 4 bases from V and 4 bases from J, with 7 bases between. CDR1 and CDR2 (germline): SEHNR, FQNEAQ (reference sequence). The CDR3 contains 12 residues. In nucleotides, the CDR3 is TGTGCCAGCAGCTCGTCATCCTATGGCTACACCTTC. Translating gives CASSSSSYGYTF.

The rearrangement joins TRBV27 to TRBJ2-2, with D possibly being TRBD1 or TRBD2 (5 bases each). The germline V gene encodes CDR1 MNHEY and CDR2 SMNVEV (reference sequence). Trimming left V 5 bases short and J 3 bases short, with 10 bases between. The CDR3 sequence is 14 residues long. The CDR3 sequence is CASSRGSYTGELFF. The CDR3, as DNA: TGTGCCAGCAGTCGGGGCAGTTACACCGGGGAGCTGTTTTTT.

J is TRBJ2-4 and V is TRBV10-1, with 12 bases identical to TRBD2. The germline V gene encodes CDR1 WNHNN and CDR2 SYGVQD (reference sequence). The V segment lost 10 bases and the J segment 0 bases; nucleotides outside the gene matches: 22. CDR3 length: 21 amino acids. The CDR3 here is CATAKGLAGLAGFLAKNIQYF. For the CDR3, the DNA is TGCGCCACGGCTAAGGGACTAGCGGGCCTTGCGGGGTTCCTAGCCAAAAACATTCAGTACTTC.

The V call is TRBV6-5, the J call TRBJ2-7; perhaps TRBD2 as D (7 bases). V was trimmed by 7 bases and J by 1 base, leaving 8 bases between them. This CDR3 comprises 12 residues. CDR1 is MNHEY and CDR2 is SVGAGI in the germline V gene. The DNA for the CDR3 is TGTGCCAGCAAGGGGGGGTCCTACGAGCAGTACTTC. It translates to CASKGGSYEQYF.

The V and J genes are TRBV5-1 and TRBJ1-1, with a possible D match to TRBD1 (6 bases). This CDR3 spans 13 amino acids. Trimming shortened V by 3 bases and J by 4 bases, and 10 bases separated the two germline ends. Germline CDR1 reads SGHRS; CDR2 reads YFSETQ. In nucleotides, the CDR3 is TGCGCCAGCAGCTACGGGGGGCTCACTGAAGCTTTCTTT. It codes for CASSYGGLTEAFF.

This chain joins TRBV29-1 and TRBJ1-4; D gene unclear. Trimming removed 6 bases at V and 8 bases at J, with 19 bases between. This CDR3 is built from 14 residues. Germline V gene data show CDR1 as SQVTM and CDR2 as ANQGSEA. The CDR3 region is CSVETRAPGEKLFF. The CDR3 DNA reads TGCAGCGTGGAAACCCGCGCGCCGGGGGAAAAACTGTTTTTT.

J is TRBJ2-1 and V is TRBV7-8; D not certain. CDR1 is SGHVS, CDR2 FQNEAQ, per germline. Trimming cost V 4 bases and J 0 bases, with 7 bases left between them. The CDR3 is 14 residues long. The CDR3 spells CASSYRSSYNEQFF. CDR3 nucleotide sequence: TGTGCCAGCAGCTATCGGAGCTCCTACAATGAGCAGTTCTTC.

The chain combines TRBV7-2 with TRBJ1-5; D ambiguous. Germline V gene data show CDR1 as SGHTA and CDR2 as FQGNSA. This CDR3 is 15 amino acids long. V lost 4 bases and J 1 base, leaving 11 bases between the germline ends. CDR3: CASSSSGRSNQPQHF. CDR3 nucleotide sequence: TGTGCCAGCAGCTCCTCCGGACGGAGCAATCAGCCCCAGCATTTT.

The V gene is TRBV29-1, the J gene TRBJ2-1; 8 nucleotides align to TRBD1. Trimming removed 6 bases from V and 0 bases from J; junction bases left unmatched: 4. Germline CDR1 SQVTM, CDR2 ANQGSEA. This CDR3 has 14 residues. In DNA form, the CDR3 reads TGCAGCGTAGAAACAGGGGGCTCCTACAATGAGCAGTTCTTC. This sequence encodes CSVETGGSYNEQFF.

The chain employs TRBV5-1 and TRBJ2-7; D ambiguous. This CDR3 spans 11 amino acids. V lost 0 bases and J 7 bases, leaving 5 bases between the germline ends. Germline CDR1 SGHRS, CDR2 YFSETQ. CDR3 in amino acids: CASSLALEQYF. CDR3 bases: TGCGCCAGCAGCTTGGCCTTGGAGCAGTACTTC.

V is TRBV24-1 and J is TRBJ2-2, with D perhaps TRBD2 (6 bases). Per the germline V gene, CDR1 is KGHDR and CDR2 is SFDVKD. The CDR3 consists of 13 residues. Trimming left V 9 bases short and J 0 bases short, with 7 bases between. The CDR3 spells CATWDSNTGELFF. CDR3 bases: TGTGCCACCTGGGACTCGAACACCGGGGAGCTGTTTTTT.

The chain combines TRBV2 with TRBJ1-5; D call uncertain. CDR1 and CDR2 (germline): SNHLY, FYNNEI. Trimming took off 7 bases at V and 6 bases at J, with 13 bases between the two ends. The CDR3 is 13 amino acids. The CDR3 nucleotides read TGTGCCAGCACCAAGGAACCGGCTCAGCCCCAGCATTTT. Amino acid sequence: CASTKEPAQPQHF.

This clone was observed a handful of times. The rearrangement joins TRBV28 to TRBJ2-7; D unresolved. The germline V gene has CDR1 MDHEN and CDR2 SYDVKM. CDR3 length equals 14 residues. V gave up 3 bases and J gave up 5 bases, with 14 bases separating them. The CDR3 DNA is TGTGCCAGCAGTTTGTGGACGACACGCGACGAGCAGTACTTC. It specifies CASSLWTTRDEQYF.

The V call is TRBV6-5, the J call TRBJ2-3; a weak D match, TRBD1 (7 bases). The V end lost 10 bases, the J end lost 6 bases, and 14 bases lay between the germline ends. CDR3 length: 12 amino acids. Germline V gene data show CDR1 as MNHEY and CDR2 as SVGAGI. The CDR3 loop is CATRRGLDTQYF. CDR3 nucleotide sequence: TGTGCCACCCGGAGGGGGCTTGATACGCAGTATTTT.

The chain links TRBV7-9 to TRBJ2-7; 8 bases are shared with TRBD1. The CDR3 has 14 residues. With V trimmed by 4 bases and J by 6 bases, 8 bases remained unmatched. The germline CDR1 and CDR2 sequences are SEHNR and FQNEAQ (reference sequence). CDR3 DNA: TGTGCCAGCAGCTCGGACAGGGTGGTAGGCGAGCAGTACTTC. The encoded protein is CASSSDRVVGEQYF.

CDR3 residues: CASSQDGAEQYF. CDR3 nucleotide sequence: TGCGCCAGCAGCCAAGATGGGGCCGAGCAGTACTTC. The chain couples TRBV4-1 to TRBJ2-7; the D gene is possibly TRBD1 (5 bases). The CDR3 covers 12 residues. Germline loops: CDR1 MGHRA, CDR2 YSYEKL. Trimming stripped 0 bases from V and 6 bases from J, with 6 bases between.

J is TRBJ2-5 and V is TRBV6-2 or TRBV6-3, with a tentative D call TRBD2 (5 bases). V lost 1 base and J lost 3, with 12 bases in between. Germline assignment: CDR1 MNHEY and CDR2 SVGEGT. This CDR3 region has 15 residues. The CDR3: CASSYYPGKKETQYF. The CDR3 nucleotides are TGTGCCAGCAGTTACTATCCCGGGAAAAAAGAGACCCAGTACTTC.

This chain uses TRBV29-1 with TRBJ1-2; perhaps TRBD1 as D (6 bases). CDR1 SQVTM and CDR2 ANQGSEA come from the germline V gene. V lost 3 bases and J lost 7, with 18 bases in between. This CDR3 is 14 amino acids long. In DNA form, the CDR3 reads TGCAGCGTTGACGAGACCTCAGGGGTAGGTGGCTACACCTTC. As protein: CSVDETSGVGGYTF.

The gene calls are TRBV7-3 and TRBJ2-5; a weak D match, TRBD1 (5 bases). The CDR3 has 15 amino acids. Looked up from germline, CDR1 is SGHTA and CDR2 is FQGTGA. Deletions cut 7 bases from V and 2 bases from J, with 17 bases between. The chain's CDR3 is CASTPPMGHQETQYF. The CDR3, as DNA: TGTGCCAGCACCCCTCCCATGGGGCATCAAGAGACCCAGTACTTC.

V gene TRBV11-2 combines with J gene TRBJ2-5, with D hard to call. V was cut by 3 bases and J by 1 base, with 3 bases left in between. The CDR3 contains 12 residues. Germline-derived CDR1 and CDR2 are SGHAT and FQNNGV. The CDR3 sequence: CASSLPQETQYF. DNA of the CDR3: TGTGCCAGCAGCTTGCCCCAAGAGACCCAGTACTTC.

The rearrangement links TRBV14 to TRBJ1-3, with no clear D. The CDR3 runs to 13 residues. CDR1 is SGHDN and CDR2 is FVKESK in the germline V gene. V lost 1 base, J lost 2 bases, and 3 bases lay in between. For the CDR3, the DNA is TGTGCCAGCAGCCAAGGCGCTGGAAACACCATATATTTT. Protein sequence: CASSQGAGNTIYF.

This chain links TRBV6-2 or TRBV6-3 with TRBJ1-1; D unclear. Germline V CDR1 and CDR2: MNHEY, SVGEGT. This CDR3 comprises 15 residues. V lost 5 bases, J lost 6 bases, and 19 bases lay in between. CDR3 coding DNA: TGTGCCAGCAGTCCCTATAGGGCGTTAGGGCCTGAAGCTTTCTTT. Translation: CASSPYRALGPEAFF.

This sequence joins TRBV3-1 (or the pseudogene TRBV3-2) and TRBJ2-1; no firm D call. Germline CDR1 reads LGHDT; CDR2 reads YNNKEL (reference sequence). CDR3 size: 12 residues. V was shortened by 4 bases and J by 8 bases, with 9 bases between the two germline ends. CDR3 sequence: CASSLLYYEQFF. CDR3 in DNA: TGTGCCAGCAGCCTACTTTACTATGAGCAGTTCTTC.